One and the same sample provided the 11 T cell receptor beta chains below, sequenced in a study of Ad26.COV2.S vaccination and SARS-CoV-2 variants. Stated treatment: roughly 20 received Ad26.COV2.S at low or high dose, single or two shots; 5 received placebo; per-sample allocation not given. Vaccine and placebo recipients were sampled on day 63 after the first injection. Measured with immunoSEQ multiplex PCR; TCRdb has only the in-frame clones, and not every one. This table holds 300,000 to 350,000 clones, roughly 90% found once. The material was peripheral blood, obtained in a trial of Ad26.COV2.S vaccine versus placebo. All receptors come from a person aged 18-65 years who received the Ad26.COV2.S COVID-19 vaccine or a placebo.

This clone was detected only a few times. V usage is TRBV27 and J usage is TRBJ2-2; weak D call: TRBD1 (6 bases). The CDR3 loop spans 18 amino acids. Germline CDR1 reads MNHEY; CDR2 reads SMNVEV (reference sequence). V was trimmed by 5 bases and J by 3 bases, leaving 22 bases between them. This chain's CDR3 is CASSPFIPLAGDTGELFF. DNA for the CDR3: TGTGCCAGCAGTCCATTCATTCCCCTAGCAGGGGACACCGGGGAGCTGTTTTTT.

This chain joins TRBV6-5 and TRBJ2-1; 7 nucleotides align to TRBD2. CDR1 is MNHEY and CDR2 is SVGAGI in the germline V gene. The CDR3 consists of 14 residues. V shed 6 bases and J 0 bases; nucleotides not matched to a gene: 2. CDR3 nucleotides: TGTGCCAGCAGCAGCGGGGCCTCCTACAATGAGCAGTTCTTC. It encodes CASSSGASYNEQFF.

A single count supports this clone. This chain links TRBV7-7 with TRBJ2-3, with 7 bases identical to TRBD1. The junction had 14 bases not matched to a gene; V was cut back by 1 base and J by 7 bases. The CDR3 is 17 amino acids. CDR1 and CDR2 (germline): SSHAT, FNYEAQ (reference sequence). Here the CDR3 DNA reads TGTGCCAGCAGCTTAGATTCGTGGGACAGTCCCCTAAATACGCAGTATTTT. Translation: CASSLDSWDSPLNTQYF.

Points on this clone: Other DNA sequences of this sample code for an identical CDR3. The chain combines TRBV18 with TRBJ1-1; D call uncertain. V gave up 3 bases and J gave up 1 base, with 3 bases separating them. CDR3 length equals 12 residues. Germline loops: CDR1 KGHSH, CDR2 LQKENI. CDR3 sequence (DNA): TGTGCCAGCTCACCGTCGAACACTGAAGCTTTCTTT. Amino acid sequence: CASSPSNTEAFF. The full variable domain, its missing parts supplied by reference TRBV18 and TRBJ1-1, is NAGVMQNPRHLVRRRGQEARLRCSPMKGHSHVYWYRQLPEEGLKFMVYLQKENIIDESGMPKERFSAEFPKEGPSILRIQQVVRGDSAAYFCASSPSNTEAFFGQGTRLTVV.

CDR3 DNA sequence: TGCGCCAGCAGTCCTCGGGCAGGGGCGAACACTGAAGCTTTCTTT. Amino acid sequence: CASSPRAGANTEAFF. The rearrangement uses TRBV10-2 and TRBJ1-1, with D perhaps matching TRBD1 (6 bases). Trimming shortened V by 5 bases and J by 1 base, and 14 bases separated the two germline ends. Looked up from germline, CDR1 is WSHSY and CDR2 is SAAADI. The CDR3 contains 15 residues.

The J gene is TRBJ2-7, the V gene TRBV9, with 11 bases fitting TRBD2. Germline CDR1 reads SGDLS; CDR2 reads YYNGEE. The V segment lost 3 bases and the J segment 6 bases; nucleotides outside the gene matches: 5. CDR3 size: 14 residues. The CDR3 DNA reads TGTGCCAGCAGCGCTGGACTAGCGGGTGCCGAGCAGTACTTC. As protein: CASSAGLAGAEQYF. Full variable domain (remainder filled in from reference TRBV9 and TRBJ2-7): DSGVTQTPKHLITATGQRVTLRCSPRSGDLSVYWYQQSLDQGLQFLIQYYNGEERAKGNILERFSAQQFPDLHSELNLSSLELGDSALYFCASSAGLAGAEQYFGPGTRLTVT.

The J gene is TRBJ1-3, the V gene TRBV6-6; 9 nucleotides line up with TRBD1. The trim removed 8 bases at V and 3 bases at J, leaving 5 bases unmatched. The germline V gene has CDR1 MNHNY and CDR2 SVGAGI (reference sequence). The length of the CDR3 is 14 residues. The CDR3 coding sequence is TGTGCCAGCGGAACAGGGGGCGTTGGAAACACCATATATTTT. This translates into CASGTGGVGNTIYF.

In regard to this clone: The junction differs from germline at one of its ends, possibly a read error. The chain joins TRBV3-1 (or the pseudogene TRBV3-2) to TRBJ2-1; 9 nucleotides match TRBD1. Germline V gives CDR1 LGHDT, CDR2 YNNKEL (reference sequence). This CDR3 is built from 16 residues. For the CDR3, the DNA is TGTGCCAGCAGCCAAGGGACAGGGGTGGCCTACAGTGAGCAGTTCTTC. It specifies CASSQGTGVAYSEQFF.

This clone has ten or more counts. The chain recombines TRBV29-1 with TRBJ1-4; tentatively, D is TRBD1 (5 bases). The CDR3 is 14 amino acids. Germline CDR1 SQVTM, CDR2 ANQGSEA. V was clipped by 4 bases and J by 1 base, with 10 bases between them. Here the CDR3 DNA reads TGCAGCGTTGGGACATCGGGAACTAATGAAAAACTGTTTTTT. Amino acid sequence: CSVGTSGTNEKLFF.

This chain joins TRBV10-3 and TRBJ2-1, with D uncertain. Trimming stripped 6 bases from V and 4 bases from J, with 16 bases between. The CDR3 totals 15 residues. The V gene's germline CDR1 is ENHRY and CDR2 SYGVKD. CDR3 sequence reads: CAISPSAGGYNEQFF. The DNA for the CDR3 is TGTGCCATCAGCCCTTCCGCAGGTGGGTACAATGAGCAGTTCTTC.

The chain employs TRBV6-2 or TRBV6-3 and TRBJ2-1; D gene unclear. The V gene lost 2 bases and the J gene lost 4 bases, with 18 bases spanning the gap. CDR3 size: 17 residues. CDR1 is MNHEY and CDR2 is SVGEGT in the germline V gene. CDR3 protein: CASSYPPSALLYNEQFF. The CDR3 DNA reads TGTGCCAGCAGTTACCCGCCCTCGGCCCTACTTTACAATGAGCAGTTCTTC.